The entry below describes one T cell receptor beta chain. The antigen it binds to is not known. The record has no base qualities; no much larger clone is one base away. This sample is drawn from a study of blood T cell repertoires in COVID-19 (TCRdb year 2020). About the investigation overall: The collaborator samples originated in the United States, Italy and Spain and spanned the acute and convalescent phases of COVID-19. Subjects who had been exposed to COVID-19, were actively infected with it, or had recovered from it provided the deeply sampled blood TCRbeta repertoires that made up the dataset. Samples were obtained from the ongoing ImmuneRACE study (first 160 participants) and from over 1,000 subjects provided by 6 global collaborators. The prospective study material was composed of cDNA or gDNA derived from T cells, B-cell-depleted T cells, or PBMCs. The repertoires were released in a freely available public database intended as a resource for research on the immune response to SARS-CoV-2. Nearly every sample came with metadata listing a de-identified subject ID, COVID-19 status, age in years and sex. Where available, HLA class I and class II types were obtained from metadata supplied by the sample provider rather than from assay-based typing.

TCRbeta CDR3 regions were amplified from genomic DNA using the immunoSEQ Assay, a bias-controlled multiplex PCR. Per the authors' processing: The number of nucleated cells in each sample was estimated by amplification of reference gene primers within the assay. To quantify the absolute abundance of each unique TCRbeta CDR3 rearrangement, sequence reads were collapsed and filtered. For each sample, productive Simpson clonality was calculated by taking the square root of Simpson's diversity index across productive rearrangements. In its TCRdb copy, this immuneACCESS table keeps in-frame sequences only and misses some clones. Where compared with another copy, unresolved V genes explain less than half of these, and the others have no known cause. D and trimming were read from the DNA, whereas the V and J calls and clone size are those reported in that table. Here the sample has 250,000 to 350,000 clones; approximately 90% occur a single time. The ten largest clones represent 6% to 8% of the sample.

General conclusions and limits of the study: The amount of clinical and demographic metadata varied by source and participant and was provided uncurated.

The germline V gene (reference sequence) sets CDR1 to LNHDA and CDR2 to SQIVND. The V and J ends are trimmed by 6 bases and 2 bases, leaving 19 bases between them. Taken from cysteine to phenylalanine, the CDR3 has 16 residues. The only DNA kept is the CDR3, 48 bases in frame from the first base. One collaborating source in Seattle enrolled patients during active infection and followed them longitudinally through the course of disease. The collaborating institutions used their own protocols to collect whole blood in K2EDTA tubes. For TCRbeta analysis, collaborator samples were shipped as frozen whole blood, as isolated PBMCs, or as DNA extracted from either sample type.

The sample taken for sequencing was peripheral blood. The chain couples TRBV19 to TRBJ1-2; the D gene is possibly TRBD1, with 5 bases matching. This sequence originates from a woman aged 45-65 years with COVID-19, enrolled during active disease. The DNA reads as follows: TGTGCCAGTAGATGGGGGAGGGACCCAAGGAACTATGGCTACACCTTC. Its protein is CASRWGRDPRNYGYTF.